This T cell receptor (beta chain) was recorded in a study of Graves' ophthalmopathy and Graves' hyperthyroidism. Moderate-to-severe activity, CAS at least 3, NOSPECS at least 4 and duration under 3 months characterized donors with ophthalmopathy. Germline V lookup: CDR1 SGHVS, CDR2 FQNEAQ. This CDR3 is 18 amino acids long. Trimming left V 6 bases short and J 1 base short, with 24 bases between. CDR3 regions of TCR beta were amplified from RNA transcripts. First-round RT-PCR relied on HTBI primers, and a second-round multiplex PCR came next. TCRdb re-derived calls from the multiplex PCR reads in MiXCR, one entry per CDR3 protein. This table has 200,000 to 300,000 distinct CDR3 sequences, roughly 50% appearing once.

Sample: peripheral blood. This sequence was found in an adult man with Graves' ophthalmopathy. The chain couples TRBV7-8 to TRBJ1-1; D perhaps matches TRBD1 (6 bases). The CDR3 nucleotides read TGTGCCAGCAGTACCCTCCAAAAGACAGGAAGAAAGAACACTGAAGCTTTCTTT. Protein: CASSTLQKTGRKNTEAFF.